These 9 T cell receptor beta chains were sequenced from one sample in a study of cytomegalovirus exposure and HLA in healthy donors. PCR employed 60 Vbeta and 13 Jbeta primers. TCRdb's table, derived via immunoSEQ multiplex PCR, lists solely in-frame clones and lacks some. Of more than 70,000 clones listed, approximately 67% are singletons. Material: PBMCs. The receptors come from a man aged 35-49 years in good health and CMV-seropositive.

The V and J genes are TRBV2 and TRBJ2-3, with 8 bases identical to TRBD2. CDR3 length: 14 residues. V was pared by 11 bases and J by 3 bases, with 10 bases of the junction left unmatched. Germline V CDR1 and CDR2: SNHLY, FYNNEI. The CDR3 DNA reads TGTGCCGGAACCTTACGACTAGCGACAGATACGCAGTATTTT. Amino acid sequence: CAGTLRLATDTQYF.

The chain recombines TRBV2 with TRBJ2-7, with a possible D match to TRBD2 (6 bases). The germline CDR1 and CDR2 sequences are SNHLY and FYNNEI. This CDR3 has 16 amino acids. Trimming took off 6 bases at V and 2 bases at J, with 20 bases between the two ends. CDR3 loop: CASSESGGSGAYEQYF. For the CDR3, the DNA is TGTGCCAGCAGCGAAAGTGGGGGGTCCGGGGCCTACGAGCAGTACTTC.

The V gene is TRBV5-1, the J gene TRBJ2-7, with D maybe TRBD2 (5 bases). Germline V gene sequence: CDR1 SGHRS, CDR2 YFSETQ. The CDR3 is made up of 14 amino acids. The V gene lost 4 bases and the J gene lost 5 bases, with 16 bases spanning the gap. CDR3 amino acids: CASSRGQASDEQYF. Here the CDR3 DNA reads TGCGCCAGCAGCCGAGGGCAGGCTTCAGACGAGCAGTACTTC.

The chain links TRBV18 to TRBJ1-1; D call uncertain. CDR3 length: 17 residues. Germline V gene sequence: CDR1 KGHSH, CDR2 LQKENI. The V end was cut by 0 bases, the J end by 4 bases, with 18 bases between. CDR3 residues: CASSPPQSRTAGTEAFF. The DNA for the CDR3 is TGTGCCAGCTCACCACCGCAGTCAAGGACTGCGGGCACTGAAGCTTTCTTT. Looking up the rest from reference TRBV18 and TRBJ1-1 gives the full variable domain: NAGVMQNPRHLVRRRGQEARLRCSPMKGHSHVYWYRQLPEEGLKFMVYLQKENIIDESGMPKERFSAEFPKEGPSILRIQQVVRGDSAAYFCASSPPQSRTAGTEAFFGQGTRLTVV.

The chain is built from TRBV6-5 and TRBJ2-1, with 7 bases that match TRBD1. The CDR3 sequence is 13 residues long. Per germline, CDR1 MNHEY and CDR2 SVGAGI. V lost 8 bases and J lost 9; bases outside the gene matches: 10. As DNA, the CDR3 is TGTGCCAGCCTCTCTGACAGGGCCGGTGAGCAGTTCTTC. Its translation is CASLSDRAGEQFF.

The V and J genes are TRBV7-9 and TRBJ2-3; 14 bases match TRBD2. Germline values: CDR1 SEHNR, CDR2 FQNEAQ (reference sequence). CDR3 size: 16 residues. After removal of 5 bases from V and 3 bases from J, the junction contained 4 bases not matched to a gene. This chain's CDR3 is CASSGTSGRPTDTQYF. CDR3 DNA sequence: TGTGCCAGCAGCGGGACTAGCGGGAGACCGACAGATACGCAGTATTTT.

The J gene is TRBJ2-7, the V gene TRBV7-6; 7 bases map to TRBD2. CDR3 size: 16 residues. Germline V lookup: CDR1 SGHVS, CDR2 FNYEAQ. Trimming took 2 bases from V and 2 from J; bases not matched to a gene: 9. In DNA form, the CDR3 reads TGTGCCAGCAGCTTATATCCGGGGGGTTTCCCCTACGAGCAGTACTTC. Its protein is CASSLYPGGFPYEQYF.

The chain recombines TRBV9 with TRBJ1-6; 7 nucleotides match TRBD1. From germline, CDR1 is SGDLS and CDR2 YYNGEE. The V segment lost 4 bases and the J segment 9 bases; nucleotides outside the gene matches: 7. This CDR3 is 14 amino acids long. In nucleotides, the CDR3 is TGTGCCAGCAGCCCCGAGGGGGCGTCTTCACCCCTCCACTTT. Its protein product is CASSPEGASSPLHF.

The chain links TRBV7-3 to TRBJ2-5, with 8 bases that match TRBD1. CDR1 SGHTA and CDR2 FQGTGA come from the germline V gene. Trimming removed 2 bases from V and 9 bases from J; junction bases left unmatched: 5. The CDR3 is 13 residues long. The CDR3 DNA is TGTGCCAGCAGCTTAGCAGGGGGCGATTCCCAGTACTTC. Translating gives CASSLAGGDSQYF.